The 9 T cell receptor beta chains in this list originate from one sample, sequenced in a study of shared clonotypes between healthy human individuals. TCRdb keeps only in-frame clones here, not all; method: immunoSEQ multiplex PCR. The data contain roughly 640,000 clones, around 97% of them singletons. Source material: naive CD4+ T cells sorted from blood. Subset of the sample: CD45RA+ positively selected. The receptors were gathered from a young woman in good health.

The chain links TRBV21-1 to TRBJ2-7; the table's D gene call, TRBD2, was not cross checked with the DNA. TRBV21-1 is listed as a pseudogene. The CDR3 runs 19 residues. CDR3: CASSKERWGRREGSHEQYF. CDR3 DNA: TGTGCCAGCAGCAAAGAGCGGTGGGGTAGGCGGGAGGGGAGCCACGAGCAGTACTTC.

The gene calls are TRBV28 and TRBJ2-7; TRBD2 agrees at 10 bases. V trimming: 5 bases; J trimming: 2 bases; junction bases outside the gene matches: 9. CDR1 is MDHEN, CDR2 SYDVKM, per germline. CDR3 length: 16 amino acids. CDR3 DNA: TGTGCCAGCAGTCCACCGACTAGCGGGTTTACCTACGAGCAGTACTTC. This translates into CASSPPTSGFTYEQYF. The full variable domain, in which reference TRBV28 and TRBJ2-7 provide the parts outside the CDR3, is DVKVTQSSRYLVKRTGEKVFLECVQDMDHENMFWYRQDPGLGLRLIYFSYDVKMKEKGDIPEGYSVSREKKERFSLILESASTNQTSMYLCASSPPTSGFTYEQYFGPGTRLTVT.

This clone was recorded only once. V usage is TRBV6-5 and J usage is TRBJ1-2, with 7 bases lining up with TRBD1. The CDR3 length is 13 residues. Germline-derived CDR1 and CDR2 are MNHEY and SVGAGI. V shed 7 bases, J shed 3 bases, and the junction held 5 bases outside the gene matches. Written as DNA, the CDR3 is TGTGCCAGCACCGGGGGACAGCACTATGGCTACACCTTC. It yields the protein CASTGGQHYGYTF.

The chain is built from TRBV7-9 and TRBJ2-1, with 7 bases identical to TRBD2. Germline loops: CDR1 SEHNR, CDR2 FQNEAQ (reference sequence). The V and J ends lost 5 bases and 8 bases, in that order; junction bases with no gene match: 6. The CDR3 contains 13 residues. The CDR3 is CASSPLARDEQFF. The CDR3 DNA reads TGTGCCAGCAGCCCACTAGCGAGGGATGAGCAGTTCTTC.

The V call is TRBV23-1, the J call TRBJ2-7, with D perhaps matching TRBD1 or TRBD2 (5 bases each). TRBV23-1 is an ORF, and what it does is uncertain. Trimming pared 10 bases from V and 0 bases from J, leaving 16 bases between. This CDR3 is built from 14 residues. The chain's CDR3 is CANDPGRISYEQYF. DNA for the CDR3: TGCGCCAACGATCCGGGACGCATCTCCTACGAGCAGTACTTC.

J is TRBJ1-1 and V is TRBV28; D is perhaps TRBD1 (5 bases). This CDR3 is built from 13 residues. V shed 6 bases and J shed 11 bases, with 19 bases lying between them. Germline V lookup: CDR1 MDHEN, CDR2 SYDVKM. The DNA of the CDR3 is TGTGCCAGCAGGAGGCTTTTCGGGACCGGGGCTTTCTTT. Encoded protein: CASRRLFGTGAFF.

The CDR3 here is CASSLGGWGTEAFF. The CDR3 DNA sequence: TGTGCCAGCAGCTTAGGGGGATGGGGCACTGAAGCTTTCTTT. The genes are TRBV7-9 and TRBJ1-1; D remains ambiguous. Trimming took off 1 base at V and 4 bases at J, with 10 bases between the two ends. Germline V lookup: CDR1 SEHNR, CDR2 FQNEAQ (reference sequence). The CDR3 has 14 residues.

This chain joins TRBV5-1 and TRBJ2-7; the match to TRBD1 covers 10 bases. V lost 0 bases to trimming and J lost 7 bases; unmatched junction nucleotides: 7. The CDR3 consists of 15 residues. The V gene's germline CDR1 is SGHRS and CDR2 YFSETQ. As DNA, the CDR3 is TGCGCCAGCAGCTTGGAGAGACAGGGGGCGCGTGAGCAGTACTTC. As protein: CASSLERQGAREQYF.

The chain joins TRBV4-1 to TRBJ1-2; D ambiguous. CDR1 is MGHRA and CDR2 is YSYEKL in the germline V gene. The CDR3 consists of 18 residues. Trimming shortened V by 1 base and J by 0 bases, and 18 bases separated the two germline ends. The CDR3 sequence: CASSQGLASTRANYGYTF. CDR3 in DNA: TGCGCCAGCAGCCAAGGACTGGCCTCAACCCGAGCTAACTATGGCTACACCTTC.